This passage covers 8 T cell receptor beta chains from one sample sequenced in a study of blood T cell repertoires in COVID-19. TCRdb's copy holds only in-frame clones and misses some; the assay was immunoSEQ multiplex PCR. The top ten clones hold around 2.5% of a sample with 250,000 to 350,000 clones, 90% of them seen once. Sequenced material: PBMCs or T cells enriched from blood (not recorded which). Receptor source: a man aged 55 to 69 who had recovered from COVID-19.

The CDR3 loop reads CASSMSTVEKLFF. In DNA form, the CDR3 reads TGTGCCAGTAGTATGTCGACAGTTGAAAAACTGTTTTTT. The J gene is TRBJ1-4, the V gene TRBV19; D possibly corresponds to TRBD1 (5 bases). The CDR3 covers 13 residues. Trimming cost V 3 bases and J 7 bases, with 9 bases left between them. CDR1 is LNHDA and CDR2 is SQIVND in the germline V gene (reference sequence).

This chain joins TRBV11-3 and TRBJ2-7; D may be TRBD2 (5 bases). V was shortened by 2 bases and J by 0 bases, with 17 bases between the two germline ends. Germline-derived CDR1 and CDR2 are SGHNT and YENEEA. The CDR3 extends over 17 amino acids. DNA for the CDR3: TGTGCCAGCAGCTTAAGCGGCTTGGACTTCAGCTCCTACGAGCAGTACTTC. It yields the protein CASSLSGLDFSSYEQYF. The whole variable domain, remainder taken from reference TRBV11-3 and TRBJ2-7, is EAGVVQSPRYKIIEKKQPVAFWCNPISGHNTLYWYLQNLGQGPELLIRYENEEAVDDSQLPKDRFSAERLKGVDSTLKIQPAELGDSAVYLCASSLSGLDFSSYEQYFGPGTRLTVT.

The CDR3 loop reads CASSPEGNEKLFF. In DNA, the CDR3 is TGTGCCAGCAGCCCGGAGGGAAATGAAAAACTGTTTTTT. The chain joins TRBV9 to TRBJ1-4; D is undetermined. The ends were cut back, 4 bases at V and 5 bases at J, with 9 bases in the middle. Looked up from germline, CDR1 is SGDLS and CDR2 is YYNGEE. CDR3 size: 13 residues.

The chain links TRBV10-2 to TRBJ1-1, with 7 nucleotides matching TRBD1. Germline trimming cut 0 bases from V and 6 bases from J; bases unmatched to any gene: 4. Looked up from germline, CDR1 is WSHSY and CDR2 is SAAADI. The CDR3 is 14 residues long. In DNA form, the CDR3 reads TGCGCCAGCAGTGAGTCATACAGGGGCTCTGAAGCTTTCTTT. Amino acids: CASSESYRGSEAFF.

The chain links TRBV2 to TRBJ2-7; a possible D gene is TRBD1 (5 bases). Germline V gene data show CDR1 as SNHLY and CDR2 as FYNNEI. V was trimmed by 10 bases and J by 0 bases, leaving 13 bases between them. CDR3 length equals 13 residues. CDR3 sequence reads: CAKQVPSSYEQYF. CDR3 nucleotides: TGTGCCAAACAGGTCCCGAGCTCCTACGAGCAGTACTTC.

V is TRBV7-9 and J is TRBJ1-6, with D possibly TRBD1 on 6 matching bases. CDR3 length: 15 amino acids. The V gene's germline CDR1 is SEHNR and CDR2 FQNEAQ (reference sequence). V lost 5 bases to trimming and J lost 8 bases, with 16 bases between them. Here the CDR3 DNA reads TGTGCCAGCAGCCTTAGTGCCTACAGGGATTCACCCCTCCACTTT. Translated, it gives CASSLSAYRDSPLHF.

This chain connects TRBV11-1 to TRBJ2-5; the match to TRBD1 covers 10 bases. Trimming removed 6 bases from V and 0 bases from J; junction bases left unmatched: 4. Germline CDR1 SGHAT, CDR2 FQDESV (reference sequence). This CDR3 has 15 residues. CDR3 sequence reads: CASSLDRGNQETQYF. The CDR3 bases are TGTGCCAGCAGTCTGGACAGGGGGAACCAAGAGACCCAGTACTTC.

The chain employs TRBV2 and TRBJ2-2; a possible D gene is TRBD1 (5 bases). The V gene's germline CDR1 is SNHLY and CDR2 FYNNEI. Trimming stripped 5 bases from V and 0 bases from J, with 10 bases between. This CDR3 has 15 residues. CDR3 region: CASSLRTTNTGELFF. DNA of the CDR3: TGTGCCAGCAGTCTACGGACAACGAACACCGGGGAGCTGTTTTTT. Using reference TRBV2 and TRBJ2-2 for the parts outside the CDR3, the full variable domain is EPEVTQTPSHQVTQMGQEVILRCVPISNHLYFYWYRQILGQKVEFLVSFYNNEISEKSEIFDDQFSVERPDGSNFTLKIRSTKLEDSAMYFCASSLRTTNTGELFFGEGSRLTVL.